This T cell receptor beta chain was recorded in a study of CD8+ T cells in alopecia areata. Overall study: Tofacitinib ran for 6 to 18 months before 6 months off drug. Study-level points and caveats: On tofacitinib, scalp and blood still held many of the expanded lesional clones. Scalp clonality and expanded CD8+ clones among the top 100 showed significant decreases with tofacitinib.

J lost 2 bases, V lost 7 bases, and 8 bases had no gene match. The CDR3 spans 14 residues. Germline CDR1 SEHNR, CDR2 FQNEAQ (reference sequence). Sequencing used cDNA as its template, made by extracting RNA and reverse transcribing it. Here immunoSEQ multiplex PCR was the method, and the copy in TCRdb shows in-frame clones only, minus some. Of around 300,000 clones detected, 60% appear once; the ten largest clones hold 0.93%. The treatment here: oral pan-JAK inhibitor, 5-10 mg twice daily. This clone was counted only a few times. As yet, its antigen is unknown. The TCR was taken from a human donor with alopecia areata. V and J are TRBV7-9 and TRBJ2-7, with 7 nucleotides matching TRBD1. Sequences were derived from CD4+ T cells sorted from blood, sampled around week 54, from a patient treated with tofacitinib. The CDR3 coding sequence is TGTGCCAGCACCCTCCGGGACAGAGCCTACGAGCAGTACTTC. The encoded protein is CASTLRDRAYEQYF. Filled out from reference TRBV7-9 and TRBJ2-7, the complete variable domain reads DTGVSQNPRHKITKRGQNVTFRCDPISEHNRLYWYRQTLGQGPEFLTYFQNEAQLEKSRLLSDRFSAERPKGSFSTLEIQRTEQGDSAMYLCASTLRDRAYEQYFGPGTRLTVT.